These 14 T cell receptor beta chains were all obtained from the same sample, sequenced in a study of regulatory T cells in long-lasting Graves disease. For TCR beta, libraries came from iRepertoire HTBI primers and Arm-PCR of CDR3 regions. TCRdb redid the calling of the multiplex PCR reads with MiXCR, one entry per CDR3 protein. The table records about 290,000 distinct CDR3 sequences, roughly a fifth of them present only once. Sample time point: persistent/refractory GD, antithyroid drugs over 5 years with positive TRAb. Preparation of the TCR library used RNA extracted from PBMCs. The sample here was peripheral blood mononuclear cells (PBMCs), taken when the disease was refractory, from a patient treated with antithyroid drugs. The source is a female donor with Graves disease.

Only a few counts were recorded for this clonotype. The CDR3 is CASIPRVGEDGYTF. DNA for the CDR3: TGTGCCAGTATCCCCAGGGTAGGAGAGGATGGCTACACCTTC. The chain employs TRBV19 and TRBJ1-2; D is possibly TRBD1 (5 bases). Germline lookup yields CDR1 LNHDA and CDR2 SQIVND (reference sequence). The CDR3 spans 14 residues. Trimming removed 7 bases at V and 6 bases at J, with 18 bases between.

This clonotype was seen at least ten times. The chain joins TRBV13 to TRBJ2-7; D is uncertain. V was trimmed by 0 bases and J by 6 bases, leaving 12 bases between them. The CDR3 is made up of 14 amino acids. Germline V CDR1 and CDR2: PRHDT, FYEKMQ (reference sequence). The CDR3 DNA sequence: TGTGCCAGCAGCTTAGGCGTAACTCGACGCGAGCAGTACTTC. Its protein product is CASSLGVTRREQYF.

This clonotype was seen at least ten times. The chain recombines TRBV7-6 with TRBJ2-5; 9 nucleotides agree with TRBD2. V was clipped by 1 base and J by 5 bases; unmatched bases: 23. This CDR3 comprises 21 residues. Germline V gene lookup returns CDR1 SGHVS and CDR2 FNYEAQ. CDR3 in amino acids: CASSLGGVAGGPLVVGETQYF. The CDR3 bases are TGTGCCAGCAGCTTAGGAGGTGTGGCGGGAGGGCCTTTGGTGGTCGGGGAGACCCAGTACTTC. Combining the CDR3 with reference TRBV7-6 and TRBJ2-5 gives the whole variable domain GAGVSQSPRYKVTKRGQDVALRCDPISGHVSLYWYRQALGQGPEFLTYFNYEAQQDKSGLPNDRFSAERPEGSISTLTIQRTEQRDSAMYRCASSLGGVAGGPLVVGETQYFGPGTRLLVL.

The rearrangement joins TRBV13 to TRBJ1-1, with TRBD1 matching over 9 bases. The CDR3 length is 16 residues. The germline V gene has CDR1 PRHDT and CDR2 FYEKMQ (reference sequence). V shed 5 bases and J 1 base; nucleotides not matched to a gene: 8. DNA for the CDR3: TGTGCCAGCAGCCCTAGGGGACAGGGTGGGAACACTGAAGCTTTCTTT. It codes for CASSPRGQGGNTEAFF. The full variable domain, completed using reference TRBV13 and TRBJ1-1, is AAGVIQSPRHLIKEKRETATLKCYPIPRHDTVYWYQQGPGQDPQFLISFYEKMQSDKGSIPDRFSAQQFSDYHSELNMSSLELGDSALYFCASSPRGQGGNTEAFFGQGTRLTVV.

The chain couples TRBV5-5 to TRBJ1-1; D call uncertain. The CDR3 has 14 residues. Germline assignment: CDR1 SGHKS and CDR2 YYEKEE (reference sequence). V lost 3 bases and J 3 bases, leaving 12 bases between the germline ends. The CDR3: CASSSRTDHTEAFF. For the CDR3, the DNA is TGTGCCAGCAGCTCCAGGACGGATCACACTGAAGCTTTCTTT.

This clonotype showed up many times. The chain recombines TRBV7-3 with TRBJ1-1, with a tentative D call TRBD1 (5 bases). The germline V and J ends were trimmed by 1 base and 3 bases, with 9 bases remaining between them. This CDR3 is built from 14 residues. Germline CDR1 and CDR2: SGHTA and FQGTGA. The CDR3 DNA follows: TGTGCCAGCAGCTTAAGTTTGGGGGACACTGAAGCTTTCTTT. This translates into CASSLSLGDTEAFF. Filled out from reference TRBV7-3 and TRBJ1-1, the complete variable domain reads GAGVSQTPSNKVTEKGKYVELRCDPISGHTALYWYRQSLGQGPEFLIYFQGTGAADDSGLPNDRFFAVRPEGSVSTLKIQRTERGDSAVYLCASSLSLGDTEAFFGQGTRLTVV.

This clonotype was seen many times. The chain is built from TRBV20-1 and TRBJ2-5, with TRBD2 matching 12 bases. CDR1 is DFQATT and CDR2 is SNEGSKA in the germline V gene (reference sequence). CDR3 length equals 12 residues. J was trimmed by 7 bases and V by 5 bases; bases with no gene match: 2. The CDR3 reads CSARTSGATQYF. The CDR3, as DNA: TGCAGTGCTCGGACTAGCGGGGCGACCCAGTACTTC.

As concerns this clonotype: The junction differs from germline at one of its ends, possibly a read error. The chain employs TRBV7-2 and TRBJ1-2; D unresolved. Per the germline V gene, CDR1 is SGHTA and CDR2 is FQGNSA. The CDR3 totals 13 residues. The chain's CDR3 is CASSLGVSYCYTF. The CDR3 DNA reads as TGTGCCAGCAGCTTAGGGGTCAGCTATTGCTACACCTTC.

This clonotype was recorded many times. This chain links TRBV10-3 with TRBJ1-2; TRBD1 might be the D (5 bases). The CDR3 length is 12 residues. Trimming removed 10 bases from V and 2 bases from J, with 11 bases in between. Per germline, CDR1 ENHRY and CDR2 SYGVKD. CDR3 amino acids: CASGTENYGYTF. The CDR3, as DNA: TGTGCCAGTGGGACGGAAAACTATGGCTACACCTTC.

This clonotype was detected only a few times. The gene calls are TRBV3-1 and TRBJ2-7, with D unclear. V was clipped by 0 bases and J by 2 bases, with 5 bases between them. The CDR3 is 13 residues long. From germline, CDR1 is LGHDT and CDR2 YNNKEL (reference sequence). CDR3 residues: CASSQDIPYEQYF. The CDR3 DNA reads TGTGCCAGCAGCCAAGACATCCCCTACGAGCAGTACTTC.

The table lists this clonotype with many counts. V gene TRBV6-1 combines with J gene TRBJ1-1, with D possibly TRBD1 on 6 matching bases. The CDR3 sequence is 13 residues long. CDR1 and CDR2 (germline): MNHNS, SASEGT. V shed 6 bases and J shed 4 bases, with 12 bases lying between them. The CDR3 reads CASRPTGFTEAFF. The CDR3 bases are TGTGCCAGCAGACCCACAGGGTTCACTGAAGCTTTCTTT.

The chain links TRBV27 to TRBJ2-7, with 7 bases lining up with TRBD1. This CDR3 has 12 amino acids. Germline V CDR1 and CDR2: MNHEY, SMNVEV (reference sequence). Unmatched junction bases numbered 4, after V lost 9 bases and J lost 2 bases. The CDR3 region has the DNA TGTGCCAGTTGGGACAGAGCCTACGAGCAGTACTTC. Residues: CASWDRAYEQYF.

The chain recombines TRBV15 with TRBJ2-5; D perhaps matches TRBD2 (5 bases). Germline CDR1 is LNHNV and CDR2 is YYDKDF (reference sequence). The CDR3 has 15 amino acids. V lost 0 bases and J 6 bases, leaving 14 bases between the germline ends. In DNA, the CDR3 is TGTGCCACCAGCAGAGATAAGGGAGAGGATAAGACCCAGTACTTC. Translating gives CATSRDKGEDKTQYF. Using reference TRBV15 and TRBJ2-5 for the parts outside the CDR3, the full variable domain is DAMVIQNPRYQVTQFGKPVTLSCSQTLNHNVMYWYQQKSSQAPKLLFHYYDKDFNNEADTPDNFQSRRPNTSFCFLDIRSPGLGDTAMYLCATSRDKGEDKTQYFGPGTRLLVL.

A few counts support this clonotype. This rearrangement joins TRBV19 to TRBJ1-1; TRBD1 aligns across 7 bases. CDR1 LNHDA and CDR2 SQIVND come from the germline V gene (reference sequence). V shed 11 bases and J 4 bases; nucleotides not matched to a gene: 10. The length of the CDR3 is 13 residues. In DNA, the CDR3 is TGTGCCGCAACGACAGGGTTGGGCACTGAAGCTTTCTTT. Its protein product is CAATTGLGTEAFF.